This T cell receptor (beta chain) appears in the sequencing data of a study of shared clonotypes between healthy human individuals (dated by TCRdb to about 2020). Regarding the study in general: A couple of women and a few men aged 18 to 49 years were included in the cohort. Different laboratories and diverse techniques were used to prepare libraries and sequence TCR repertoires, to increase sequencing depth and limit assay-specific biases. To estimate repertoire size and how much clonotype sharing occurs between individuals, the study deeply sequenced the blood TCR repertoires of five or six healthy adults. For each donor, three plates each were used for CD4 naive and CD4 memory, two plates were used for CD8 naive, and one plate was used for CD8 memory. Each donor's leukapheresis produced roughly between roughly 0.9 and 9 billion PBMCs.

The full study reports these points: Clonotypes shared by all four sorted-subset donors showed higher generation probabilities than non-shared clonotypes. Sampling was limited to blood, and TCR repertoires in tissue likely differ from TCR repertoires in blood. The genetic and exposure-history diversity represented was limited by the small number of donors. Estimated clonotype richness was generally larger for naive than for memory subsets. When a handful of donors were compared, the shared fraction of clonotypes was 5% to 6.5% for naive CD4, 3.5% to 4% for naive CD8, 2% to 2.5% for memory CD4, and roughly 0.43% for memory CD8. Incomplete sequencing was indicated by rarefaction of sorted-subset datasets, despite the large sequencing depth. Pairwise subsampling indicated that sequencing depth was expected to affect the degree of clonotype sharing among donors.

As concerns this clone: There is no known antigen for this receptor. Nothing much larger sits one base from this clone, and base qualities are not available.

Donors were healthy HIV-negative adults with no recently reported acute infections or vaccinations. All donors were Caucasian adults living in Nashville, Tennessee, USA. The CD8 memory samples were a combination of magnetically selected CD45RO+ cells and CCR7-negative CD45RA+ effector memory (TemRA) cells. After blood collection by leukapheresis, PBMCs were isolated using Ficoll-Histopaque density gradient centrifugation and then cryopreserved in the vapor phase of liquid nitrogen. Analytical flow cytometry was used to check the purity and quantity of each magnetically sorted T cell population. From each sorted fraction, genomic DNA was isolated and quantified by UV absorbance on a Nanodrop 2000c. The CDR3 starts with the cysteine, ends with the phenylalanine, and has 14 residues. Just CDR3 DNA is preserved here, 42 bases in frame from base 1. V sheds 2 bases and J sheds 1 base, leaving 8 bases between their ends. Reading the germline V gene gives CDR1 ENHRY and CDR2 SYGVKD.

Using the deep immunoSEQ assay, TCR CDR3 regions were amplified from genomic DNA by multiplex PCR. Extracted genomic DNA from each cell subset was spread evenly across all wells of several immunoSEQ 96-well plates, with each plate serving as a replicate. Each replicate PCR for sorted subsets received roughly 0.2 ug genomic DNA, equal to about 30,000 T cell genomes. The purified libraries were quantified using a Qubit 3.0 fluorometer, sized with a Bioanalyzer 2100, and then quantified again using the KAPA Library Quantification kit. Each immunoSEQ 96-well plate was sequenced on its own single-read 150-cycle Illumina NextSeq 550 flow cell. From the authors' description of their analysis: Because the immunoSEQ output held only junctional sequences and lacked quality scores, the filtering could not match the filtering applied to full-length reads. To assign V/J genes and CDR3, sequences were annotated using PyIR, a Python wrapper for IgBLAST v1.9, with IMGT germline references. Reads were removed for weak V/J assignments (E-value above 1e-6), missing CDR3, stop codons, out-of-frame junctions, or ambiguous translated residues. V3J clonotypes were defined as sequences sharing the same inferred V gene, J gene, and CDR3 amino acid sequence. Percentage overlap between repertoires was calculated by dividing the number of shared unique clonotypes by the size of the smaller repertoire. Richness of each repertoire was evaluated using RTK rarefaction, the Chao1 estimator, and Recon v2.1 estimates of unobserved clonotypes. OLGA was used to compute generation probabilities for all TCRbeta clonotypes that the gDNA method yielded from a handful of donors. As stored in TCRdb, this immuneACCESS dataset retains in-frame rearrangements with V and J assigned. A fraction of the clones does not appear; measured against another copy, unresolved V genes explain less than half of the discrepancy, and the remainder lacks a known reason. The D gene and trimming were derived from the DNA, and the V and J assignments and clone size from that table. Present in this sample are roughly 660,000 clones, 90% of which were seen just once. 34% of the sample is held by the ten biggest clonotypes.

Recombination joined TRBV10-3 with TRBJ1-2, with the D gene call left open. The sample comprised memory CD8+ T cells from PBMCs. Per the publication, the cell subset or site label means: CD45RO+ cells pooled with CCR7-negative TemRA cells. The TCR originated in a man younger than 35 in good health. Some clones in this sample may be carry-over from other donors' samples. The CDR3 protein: CAISETTDNYGYTF. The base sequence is TGTGCCATCAGTGAGACGACGGATAACTATGGCTACACCTTC.